This T cell receptor (beta chain) was captured by sequencing in a study of T-cell reconstitution after alpha-beta-depleted transplantation in children. For this clonotype: The antigen remains undetermined.

Study conclusions and caveats: T-cell counts and diversity were attributed mostly to newly produced T cells one year after transplant. Roughly two months post-transplant, alpha-beta T cells reportedly originated from several hundred graft clones that had expanded.

Unique molecular identifiers were used in preparing the TCRbeta library. TCRdb passed the PCR reads through MiXCR, listing each CDR3 protein once. Of fewer than 450,000 distinct CDR3 sequences in the sample, roughly 15% were seen once. The receptor's source is a male patient between 2 and 10 years old who had a stem cell transplant for acute lymphoblastic leukemia, so the T cells may come from the graft donor. This material consisted of PBMCs, mostly from graft donor cells, taken 360 days after TCRalphabeta/CD19-depleted stem cell transplant.

The CDR3 nucleotides read TGTGCCAGCAGCTTGGGGAGCCCCCACTACGAGCAGTACTTC. As protein: CASSLGSPHYEQYF. The chain recombines TRBV5-6 with TRBJ2-7; D uncertain. V lost 0 bases, J lost 3 bases, and 10 bases lay in between. This CDR3 has 14 amino acids. Looked up from germline, CDR1 is SGHDT and CDR2 is YYEEEE.